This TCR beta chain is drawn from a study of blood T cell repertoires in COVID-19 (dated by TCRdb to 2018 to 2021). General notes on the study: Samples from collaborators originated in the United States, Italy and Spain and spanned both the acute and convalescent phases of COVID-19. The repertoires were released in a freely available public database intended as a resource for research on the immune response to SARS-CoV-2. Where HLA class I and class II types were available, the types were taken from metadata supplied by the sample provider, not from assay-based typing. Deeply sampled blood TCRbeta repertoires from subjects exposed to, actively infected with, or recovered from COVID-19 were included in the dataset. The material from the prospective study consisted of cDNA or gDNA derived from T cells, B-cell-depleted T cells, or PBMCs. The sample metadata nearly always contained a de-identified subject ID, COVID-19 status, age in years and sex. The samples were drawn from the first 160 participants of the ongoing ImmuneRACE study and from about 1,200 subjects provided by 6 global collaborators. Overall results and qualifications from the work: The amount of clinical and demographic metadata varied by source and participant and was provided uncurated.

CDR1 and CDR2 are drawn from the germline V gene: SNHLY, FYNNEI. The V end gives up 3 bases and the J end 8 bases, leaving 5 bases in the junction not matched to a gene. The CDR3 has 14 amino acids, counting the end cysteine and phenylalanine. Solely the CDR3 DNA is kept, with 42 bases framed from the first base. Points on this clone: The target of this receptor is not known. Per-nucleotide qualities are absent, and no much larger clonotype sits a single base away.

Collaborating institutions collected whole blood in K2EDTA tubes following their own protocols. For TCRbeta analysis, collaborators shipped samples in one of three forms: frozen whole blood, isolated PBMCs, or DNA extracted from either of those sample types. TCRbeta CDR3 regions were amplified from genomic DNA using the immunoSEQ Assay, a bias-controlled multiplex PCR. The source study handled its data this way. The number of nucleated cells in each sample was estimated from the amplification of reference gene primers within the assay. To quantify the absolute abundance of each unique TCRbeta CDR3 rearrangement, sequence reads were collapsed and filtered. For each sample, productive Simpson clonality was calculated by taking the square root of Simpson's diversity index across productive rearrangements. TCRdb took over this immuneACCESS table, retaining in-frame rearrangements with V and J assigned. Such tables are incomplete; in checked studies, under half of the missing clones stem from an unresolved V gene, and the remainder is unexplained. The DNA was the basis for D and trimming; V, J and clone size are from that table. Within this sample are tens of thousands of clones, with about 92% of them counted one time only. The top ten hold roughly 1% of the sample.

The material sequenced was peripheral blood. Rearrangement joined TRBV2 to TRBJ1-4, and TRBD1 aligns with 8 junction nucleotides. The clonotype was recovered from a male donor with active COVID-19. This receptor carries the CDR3 CASSEARGQEKLFF. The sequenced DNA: TGTGCCAGCAGTGAGGCCAGGGGGCAGGAAAAACTGTTTTTT. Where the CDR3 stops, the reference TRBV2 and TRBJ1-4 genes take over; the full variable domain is EPEVTQTPSHQVTQMGQEVILRCVPISNHLYFYWYRQILGQKVEFLVSFYNNEISEKSEIFDDQFSVERPDGSNFTLKIRSTKLEDSAMYFCASSEARGQEKLFFGSGTQLSVL.